This T cell receptor (beta chain) was identified in a study of blood T cell repertoires in COVID-19. The wider study: In each case, the material was cDNA or gDNA derived from T cells, B-cell-depleted T cells, or PBMCs.

Authors' processing steps: Using reference gene primer amplification, nucleated cell counts were estimated. Produced via immunoSEQ multiplex PCR; TCRdb's table is partial and in-frame only. V, J and clone size are those of that table, while D and trimming were read from the DNA. Seen here are approximately 280,000 clones, around 87% observed once, and the top ten hold over 2%. The clonotype comes from a woman in her 30s who had recovered from COVID-19. Sequencing was done on a sample of peripheral blood.

DNA of the CDR3: TGTGCCAGCAGACGGACTAGCGGGGGTGGAAACCAAGAGACCCAGTACTTC. Protein product: CASRRTSGGGNQETQYF. This rearrangement joins TRBV3-1 (or the pseudogene TRBV3-2) to TRBJ2-5, with TRBD2 identical over 13 bases. V lost 6 bases, J lost 0 bases, and 7 bases stayed unmatched. Germline-derived CDR1 and CDR2 are LGHDT and YNNKEL (reference sequence). CDR3 length: 17 amino acids.